Presented here are 25 T cell receptor beta chains from one specimen sequenced in a study of cytomegalovirus exposure and HLA in healthy donors. The PCR ran on 60 Vbeta and 13 Jbeta primers. Here immunoSEQ multiplex PCR was the method, and the copy in TCRdb shows in-frame clones only, minus some. The table lists around 100,000 clones. Sequencing input: PBMCs. The source of these receptors is a woman in her twenties or thirties in good health and CMV-seronegative.

The chain carries TRBV18 and TRBJ2-5; D is possibly TRBD1 (6 bases). Trimming took 6 bases from V and 1 from J, leaving 15 bases between them. The CDR3 extends over 15 amino acids. Germline V lookup: CDR1 KGHSH, CDR2 LQKENI. CDR3 in amino acids: CASSALTDSQETQYF. CDR3 in DNA: TGTGCCAGCTCCGCCCTGACGGACAGCCAAGAGACCCAGTACTTC.

This rearrangement joins TRBV6-6 to TRBJ1-4, with a tentative D call TRBD1 (6 bases). Germline loops: CDR1 MNHNY, CDR2 SVGAGI (reference sequence). The CDR3 covers 15 residues. V lost 2 bases to trimming and J lost 12 bases, with 19 bases between them. The CDR3 bases are TGTGCCAGCAGTTACGGGCAGGGGCCACTTCCACAACTGTTTTTT. Amino acid sequence: CASSYGQGPLPQLFF.

The chain uses TRBV7-6 and TRBJ2-1, with 8 bases matching TRBD2. From germline, CDR1 is SGHVS and CDR2 FNYEAQ. After removal of 0 bases from V and 12 bases from J, the junction contained 7 bases not matched to a gene. The CDR3 runs to 14 residues. CDR3 residues: CASSLAIAGLAQFF. The DNA for the CDR3 is TGTGCCAGCAGCTTAGCTATAGCGGGGCTCGCGCAGTTCTTC.

The V gene is TRBV5-1, the J gene TRBJ1-1; D gene ambiguous. V gave up 0 bases and J gave up 6 bases, with 15 bases separating them. Germline V gene sequence: CDR1 SGHRS, CDR2 YFSETQ. The CDR3 spans 15 residues. The DNA of the CDR3 is TGCGCCAGCAGCTTGGGCGGGGTAGAAAGGGCTGAAGCTTTCTTT. Translating it yields CASSLGGVERAEAFF.

The rearrangement uses TRBV6-1 and TRBJ1-1; unclear D gene. The V gene's germline CDR1 is MNHNS and CDR2 SASEGT. CDR3 length: 11 residues. V was clipped by 6 bases and J by 6 bases, with 8 bases between them. The CDR3 protein is CASRRRAEAFF. CDR3 sequence (DNA): TGTGCCAGCAGAAGGAGGGCTGAAGCTTTCTTT.

The V call is TRBV6-1, the J call TRBJ2-7; D uncertain. V dropped 2 bases and J dropped 0 bases, with 5 bases sitting between them. This CDR3 is built from 13 residues. Germline-derived CDR1 and CDR2 are MNHNS and SASEGT. The CDR3 region has the DNA TGTGCCAGCAGTGAAAACAGCTCCTACGAGCAGTACTTC. Translated, it gives CASSENSSYEQYF.

The chain couples TRBV5-8 to TRBJ2-1; maybe TRBD1 (5 bases). V gave up 6 bases and J gave up 6 bases, with 13 bases separating them. The CDR3 is 13 residues long. CDR1 is SGHTS and CDR2 is YDEGEE in the germline V gene. The CDR3 region is CASIAQARNEQFF. For the CDR3, the DNA is TGTGCCAGCATAGCACAGGCCCGCAATGAGCAGTTCTTC. Complete variable domain (other parts from reference TRBV5-8 and TRBJ2-1): EAGVTQSPTHLIKTRGQQATLRCSPISGHTSVYWYQQALGLGLQFLLWYDEGEERNRGNFPPRFSGRQFPNYSSELNVNALELEDSALYLCASIAQARNEQFFGPGTRLTVL.

The chain is built from TRBV28 and TRBJ1-2; D perhaps matches TRBD1 (5 bases). CDR1 MDHEN and CDR2 SYDVKM come from the germline V gene. V gave up 10 bases and J gave up 8 bases, with 23 bases separating them. This CDR3 is 14 amino acids long. CDR3 bases: TGTGCCAACAGCGTAGGGGCTGACATTAGGGGCTACACCTTC. Translated: CANSVGADIRGYTF.

The chain employs TRBV6-1 and TRBJ1-3; 7 bases agree with TRBD1. The length of the CDR3 is 14 residues. The V gene's germline CDR1 is MNHNS and CDR2 SASEGT. V shed 6 bases and J 7 bases; nucleotides not matched to a gene: 9. CDR3 sequence (DNA): TGTGCCAGCAGCGGCGGGACAGTGTTTAACACCATATATTTT. Translating gives CASSGGTVFNTIYF.

This sequence joins TRBV5-1 and TRBJ2-5, with D maybe TRBD1 (5 bases). CDR3 length: 14 amino acids. Trimming left V 2 bases short and J 1 base short, with 9 bases between. CDR1 and CDR2 (germline): SGHRS, YFSETQ. As DNA, the CDR3 is TGCGCCAGCAGCTTTACACAGGCCCAAGAGACCCAGTACTTC. Its translation: CASSFTQAQETQYF. Looking up the rest from reference TRBV5-1 and TRBJ2-5 gives the full variable domain: KAGVTQTPRYLIKTRGQQVTLSCSPISGHRSVSWYQQTPGQGLQFLFEYFSETQRNKGNFPGRFSGRQFSNSRSEMNVSTLELGDSALYLCASSFTQAQETQYFGPGTRLLVL.

The chain carries TRBV6-5 and TRBJ1-5; 10 bases map to TRBD1. CDR1 and CDR2 (germline): MNHEY, SVGAGI. This CDR3 has 15 amino acids. V lost 5 bases and J lost 6; bases outside the gene matches: 7. The DNA for the CDR3 is TGTGCCAGCAGTGGCGGGACAGGGGATAGTCAGCCCCAGCATTTT. Its translation: CASSGGTGDSQPQHF.

The chain recombines TRBV27 with TRBJ2-1; TRBD1 agrees at 8 bases. CDR1 and CDR2 (germline): MNHEY, SMNVEV (reference sequence). This CDR3 has 14 residues. The V and J ends lost 0 bases and 11 bases, in that order; junction bases with no gene match: 6. The CDR3 coding sequence is TGTGCCAGCAGTTTATCATCACGGACAGGGCAGCAGTTCTTC. It codes for CASSLSSRTGQQFF.

The chain has TRBV9 and TRBJ1-5, with D possibly TRBD1 on 5 matching bases. Trimming left V 3 bases short and J 0 bases short, with 16 bases between. CDR3 size: 17 residues. Germline CDR1 SGDLS, CDR2 YYNGEE. In DNA, the CDR3 is TGTGCCAGCAGCGCCGGACACACTCCTAATAGCAATCAGCCCCAGCATTTT. As protein: CASSAGHTPNSNQPQHF. Full variable domain (rest looked up from reference TRBV9 and TRBJ1-5): DSGVTQTPKHLITATGQRVTLRCSPRSGDLSVYWYQQSLDQGLQFLIQYYNGEERAKGNILERFSAQQFPDLHSELNLSSLELGDSALYFCASSAGHTPNSNQPQHFGDGTRLSIL.

CDR3 DNA: TGCGCCAGCAGCTTGGGAGTAAGCGGAGGGGTTGGTGAAAAACTGTTTTTT. The encoded protein is CASSLGVSGGVGEKLFF. This chain connects TRBV5-1 to TRBJ1-4, with a tentative D call TRBD1 (5 bases). CDR1 and CDR2 (germline): SGHRS, YFSETQ. Trimming removed 0 bases at V and 7 bases at J, with 19 bases between. CDR3 length: 17 amino acids.

This chain uses TRBV6-6 with TRBJ2-3, with TRBD1 identical over 9 bases. In germline, CDR1 is MNHNY, CDR2 SVGAGI (reference sequence). The trim removed 6 bases at V and 8 bases at J, leaving 9 bases unmatched. This CDR3 is built from 14 residues. As DNA, the CDR3 is TGTGCCAGCAGGTTCCGGGACAGGGCGGGTACGCAGTATTTT. Amino acid sequence: CASRFRDRAGTQYF.

The CDR3 DNA reads as TGTGCCAGCAGCCCCCGACAGGGTCCCACCAATGAGCAGTTCTTC. Its translation is CASSPRQGPTNEQFF. The chain couples TRBV7-2 to TRBJ2-1; 7 bases line up with TRBD1. V was clipped by 5 bases and J by 6 bases; unmatched bases: 10. This CDR3 has 15 residues. Per germline, CDR1 SGHTA and CDR2 FQGNSA.

The chain is built from TRBV7-9 and TRBJ2-7, with a tentative D call TRBD1 (5 bases). Per the germline V gene, CDR1 is SEHNR and CDR2 is FQNEAQ (reference sequence). Between the trimmed V and J ends, which lost 6 bases and 4 bases, there was a span of 16 bases. This CDR3 region has 14 residues. CDR3 protein: CASSRGPQGYEQYF. The CDR3 DNA follows: TGTGCCAGCAGTCGAGGTCCCCAGGGTTACGAGCAGTACTTC.

The CDR3 here is CASSAGRDYEQYF. The CDR3 DNA is TGTGCCAGCTCAGCCGGACGGGATTACGAGCAGTACTTC. The V gene is TRBV18, the J gene TRBJ2-7, with a possible D match to TRBD2 (5 bases). The CDR3 sequence is 13 residues long. Trimming removed 5 bases from V and 4 bases from J, with 12 bases in between. CDR1 and CDR2 (germline): KGHSH, LQKENI.

The chain combines TRBV6-5 with TRBJ2-4; 9 positions agree with TRBD1. This CDR3 has 15 amino acids. Germline V gene data show CDR1 as MNHEY and CDR2 as SVGAGI. J gave up 1 base and V 6 bases, and 4 bases lay outside the gene matches. CDR3: CASSPTGGAKNIQYF. The CDR3 DNA follows: TGTGCCAGCAGCCCGACAGGGGGGGCCAAAAACATTCAGTACTTC.

The genes are TRBV5-1 and TRBJ2-2; maybe TRBD1 (6 bases). Trimming removed 6 bases from V and 0 bases from J, with 9 bases in between. The length of the CDR3 is 14 residues. CDR1 is SGHRS and CDR2 is YFSETQ in the germline V gene. CDR3 region: CASTGQPNTGELFF. Written as DNA, the CDR3 is TGCGCCAGCACTGGACAGCCGAACACCGGGGAGCTGTTTTTT.

CDR3 in DNA: TGTGCCAGCAGCCAACCGGGACAAGTCACTAGCACAGATACGCAGTATTTT. It specifies CASSQPGQVTSTDTQYF. This sequence joins TRBV7-6 and TRBJ2-3; tentative D call: TRBD1 (6 bases). In germline, CDR1 is SGHVS, CDR2 FNYEAQ. The length of the CDR3 is 17 residues. V was cut by 5 bases and J by 0 bases, with 18 bases left in between.

J is TRBJ2-6 and V is TRBV27; the D is unclear. The V gene lost 5 bases and the J gene lost 0 bases, with 2 bases spanning the gap. There are 13 residues in the CDR3. CDR1 MNHEY and CDR2 SMNVEV come from the germline V gene (reference sequence). The CDR3, as DNA: TGTGCCAGCAGTCTCTCTGGGGCCAACGTCCTGACTTTC. Protein sequence: CASSLSGANVLTF.

The chain has TRBV13 and TRBJ2-1, with a possible D match to TRBD2 (5 bases). This CDR3 contains 15 residues. Germline CDR1 reads PRHDT; CDR2 reads FYEKMQ (reference sequence). V lost 5 bases to trimming and J lost 7 bases, with 18 bases between them. The CDR3 protein is CASSMEKKEENEQFF. CDR3 bases: TGTGCCAGCAGCATGGAAAAGAAGGAGGAAAATGAGCAGTTCTTC.

V gene TRBV6-1 combines with J gene TRBJ1-6; TRBD1 matches at 7 bases. Per germline, CDR1 MNHNS and CDR2 SASEGT. V gave up 8 bases and J gave up 7 bases; unmatched junction bases: 8. This CDR3 spans 14 amino acids. This CDR3 reads CASSLGQENSPLHF. The DNA for the CDR3 is TGTGCCAGCTCTCTCGGACAGGAAAATTCACCCCTCCACTTT.

V is TRBV16 and J is TRBJ1-2; TRBD1 agrees at 7 bases. The CDR3 totals 15 residues. CDR1 and CDR2 from the germline V gene are KGHSY and FQNENV. V trimming: 2 bases; J trimming: 4 bases; junction bases outside the gene matches: 7. The CDR3 spells CASSQKDRFFYGYTF. As DNA, the CDR3 is TGTGCCAGCAGCCAAAAGGACAGGTTTTTCTATGGCTACACCTTC.